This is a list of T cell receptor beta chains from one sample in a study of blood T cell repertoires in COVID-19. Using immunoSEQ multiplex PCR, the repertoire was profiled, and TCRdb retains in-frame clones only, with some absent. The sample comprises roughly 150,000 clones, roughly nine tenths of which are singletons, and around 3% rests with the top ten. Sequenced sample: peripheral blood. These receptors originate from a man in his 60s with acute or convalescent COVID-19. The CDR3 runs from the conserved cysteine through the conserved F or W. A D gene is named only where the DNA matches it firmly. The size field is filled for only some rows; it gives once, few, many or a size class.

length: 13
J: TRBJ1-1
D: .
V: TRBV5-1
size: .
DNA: TGCGCCAGCAGCTTGGAAGGGGCATACGAAGCTTTCTTT
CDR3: CASSLEGAYEAFF

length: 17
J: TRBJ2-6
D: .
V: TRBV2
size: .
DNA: TGTGCCAGCAGTGAAATAGGAAGCGTCTCTGGGGCCAACGTCCTGACTTTC
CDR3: CASSEIGSVSGANVLTF

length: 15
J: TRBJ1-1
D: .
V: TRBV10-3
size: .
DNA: TGTGCCATCAGTGAAAGGGGCAGGTTAAACACTGAAGCTTTCTTT
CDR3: CAISERGRLNTEAFF

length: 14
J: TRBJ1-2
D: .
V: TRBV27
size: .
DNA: TGTGCCAGCAGTTTATCGAGGAGTCAGCACGGCTACACCTTC
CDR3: CASSLSRSQHGYTF

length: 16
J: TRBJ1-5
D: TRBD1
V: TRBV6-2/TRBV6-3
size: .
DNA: TGTGCCAGCAGTTACTCTGGAGACAGGGACAATCAGCCCCAGCATTTT
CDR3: CASSYSGDRDNQPQHF

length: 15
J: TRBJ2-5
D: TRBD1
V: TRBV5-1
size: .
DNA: TGCGCCAGCAGCTGGGACAGGAAGTACCAAGAGACCCAGTACTTC
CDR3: CASSWDRKYQETQYF

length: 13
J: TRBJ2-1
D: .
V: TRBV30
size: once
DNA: TGTGCCTGGAGTTGGTCCGGGTACAATGAGCAGTTCTTC
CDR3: CAWSWSGYNEQFF

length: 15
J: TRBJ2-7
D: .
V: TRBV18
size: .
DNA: TGTGCCAGCTCTCGCTCAGACAGGAGCTCCTACGAGCAGTACTTC
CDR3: CASSRSDRSSYEQYF

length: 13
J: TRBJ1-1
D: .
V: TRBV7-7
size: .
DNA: TGTGCCAGCAGCCGACAGGAGAACACTGAAGCTTTCTTT
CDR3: CASSRQENTEAFF

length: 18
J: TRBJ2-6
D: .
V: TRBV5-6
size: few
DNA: TGTGCCAGCAGCTTGCGGTTCCCGGGTAGGTCTGGGGCCAACGTCCTGACTTTC
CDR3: CASSLRFPGRSGANVLTF

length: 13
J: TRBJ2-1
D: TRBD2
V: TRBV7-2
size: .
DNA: TGTGCCATCACTAGCGGGGGATACAATGAGCAGTTCTTC
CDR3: CAITSGGYNEQFF

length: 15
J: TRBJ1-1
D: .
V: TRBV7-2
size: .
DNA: TGTGCCAGCAGCACAAGACCAGGGGTGGGCACTGAAGCTTTCTTT
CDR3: CASSTRPGVGTEAFF

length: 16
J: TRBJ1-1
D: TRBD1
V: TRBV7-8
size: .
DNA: TGTGCCAGCAGTTCTAGGTGGGACAGGCCGAACACTGAAGCTTTCTTT
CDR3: CASSSRWDRPNTEAFF

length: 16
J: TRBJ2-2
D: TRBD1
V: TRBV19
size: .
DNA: TGTGCCACACAACGGCCTCGGACAGGGCACACCGGGGAGCTGTTTTTT
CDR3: CATQRPRTGHTGELFF

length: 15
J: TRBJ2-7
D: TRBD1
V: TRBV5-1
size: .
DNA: TGCGCCAGCAGCTTGTTGGGACAGGGGGCCTACGAGCAGTACTTC
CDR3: CASSLLGQGAYEQYF

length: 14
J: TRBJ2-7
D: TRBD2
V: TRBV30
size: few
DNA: TGTGCCTGGACCCCCGGAGCGGGGGGGCCCGAGCAGTACTTC
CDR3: CAWTPGAGGPEQYF

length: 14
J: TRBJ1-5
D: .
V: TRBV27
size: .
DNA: TGTGCCAGCAGCCCTAGGGGGAGCAATCAGCCCCAGCATTTT
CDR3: CASSPRGSNQPQHF

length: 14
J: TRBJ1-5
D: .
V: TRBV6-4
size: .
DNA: TGTGCCAGCTCAAGTATTAGCGGGGCGCAGCCCCAGCATTTT
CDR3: CASSSISGAQPQHF

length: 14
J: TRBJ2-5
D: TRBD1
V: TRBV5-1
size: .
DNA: TGCGCCAGCAGCATACCAGGGGGCGAAGAGACCCAGTACTTC
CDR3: CASSIPGGEETQYF

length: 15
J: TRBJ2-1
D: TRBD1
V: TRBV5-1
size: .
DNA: TGCGCCAGCAGCGGGGGGACAGGGACGGTAAATGAGCAGTTCTTC
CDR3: CASSGGTGTVNEQFF

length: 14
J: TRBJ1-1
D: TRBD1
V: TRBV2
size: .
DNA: TGTGCCAGGCGACAGGGGCCAATGAACACTGAAGCTTTCTTT
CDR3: CARRQGPMNTEAFF

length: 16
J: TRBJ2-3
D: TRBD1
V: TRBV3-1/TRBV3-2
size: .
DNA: TGTGCCAGCAGCCAGTGGGACAGGGGGCCCACAGATACGCAGTATTTT
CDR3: CASSQWDRGPTDTQYF

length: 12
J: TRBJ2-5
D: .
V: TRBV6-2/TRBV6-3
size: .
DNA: TGTGCCAGCAGTTACGAGACTACCCCCCAGTACTTC
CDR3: CASSYETTPQYF

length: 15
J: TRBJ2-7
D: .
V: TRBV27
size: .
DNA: TGTGCCAGCAGTCCTAACAGGGTACGGTGGTACGAGCAGTACTTC
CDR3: CASSPNRVRWYEQYF

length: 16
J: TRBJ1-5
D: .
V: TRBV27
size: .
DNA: TGTGCCAGCAGTGGCTCCCGGGGGACGGGAAATCAGCCCCAGCATTTT
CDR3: CASSGSRGTGNQPQHF

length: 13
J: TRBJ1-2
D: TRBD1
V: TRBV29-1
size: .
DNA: TGCAGCACCTCAACAGGGGGCGGCTATGGCTACACCTTC
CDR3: CSTSTGGGYGYTF

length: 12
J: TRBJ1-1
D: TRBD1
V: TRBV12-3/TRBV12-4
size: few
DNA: TGTGCCAGCAGTTTGGGACAGGGCTGGACTTTCTTT
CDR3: CASSLGQGWTFF

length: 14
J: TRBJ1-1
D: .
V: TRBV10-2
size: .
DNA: TGCGCCAGCAGTCGAGGGGGAGAGGGCACTGAAGCTTTCTTT
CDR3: CASSRGGEGTEAFF

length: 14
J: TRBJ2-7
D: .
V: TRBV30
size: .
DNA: TGTGCCTGGAGGATAGGGGGACTAAACTACGAGCAGTACTTC
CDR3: CAWRIGGLNYEQYF

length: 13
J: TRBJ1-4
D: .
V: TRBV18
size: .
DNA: TGTGCCAGCTCACCAGGGGGGAATGAAAAACTGTTTTTT
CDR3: CASSPGGNEKLFF

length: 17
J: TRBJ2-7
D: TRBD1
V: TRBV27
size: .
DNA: TGTGCCAGCAGTTATCTGCCCGGGACAGGGACCCCCTACGAGCAGTACTTC
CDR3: CASSYLPGTGTPYEQYF

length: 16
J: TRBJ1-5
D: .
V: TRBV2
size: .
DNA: TGTGCCAGCAGTTCCCGGGGGTCAAGTAGCAATCAGCCCCAGCATTTT
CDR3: CASSSRGSSSNQPQHF

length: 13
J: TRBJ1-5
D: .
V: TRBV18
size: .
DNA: TGTGCCAGCTCACCTACGGGGAATCAGCCCCAGCATTTT
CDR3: CASSPTGNQPQHF

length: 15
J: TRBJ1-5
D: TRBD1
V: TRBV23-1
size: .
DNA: TGCGCCAGCAGTCAAGGGACAGGGGACAATCAGCCCCAGCATTTT
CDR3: CASSQGTGDNQPQHF

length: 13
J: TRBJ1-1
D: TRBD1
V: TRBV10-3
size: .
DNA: TGTGCCATCAGCCCCCAGGGGGGCACTGAAGCTTTCTTT
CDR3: CAISPQGGTEAFF

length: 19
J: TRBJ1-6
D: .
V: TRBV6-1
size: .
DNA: TGTGCCAGCAGTGAATGGCCCCAGGGTATTATTCTAAGTAATTCACCCCTCCACTTT
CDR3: CASSEWPQGIILSNSPLHF

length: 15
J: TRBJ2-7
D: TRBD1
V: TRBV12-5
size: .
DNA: TGTGCTAGTGGTTCGTCTCCGGGACAGAGCTACGAGCAGTACTTC
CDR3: CASGSSPGQSYEQYF

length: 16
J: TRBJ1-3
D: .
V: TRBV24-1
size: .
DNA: TGTGCCACCAGTGAGCCGCACAGGAACGACGGAAACACCATATATTTT
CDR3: CATSEPHRNDGNTIYF

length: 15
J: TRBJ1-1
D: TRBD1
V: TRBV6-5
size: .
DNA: TGTGCCAGCAGCAAATCTGGACAGGGGCGAACTGAAGCTTTCTTT
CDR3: CASSKSGQGRTEAFF

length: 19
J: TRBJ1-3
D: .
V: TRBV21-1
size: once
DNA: TGTGCCAGCAGCATAGTTGAAGACAGGGGGAGGTTGTCTGGAAACACCATATATTTT
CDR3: CASSIVEDRGRLSGNTIYF

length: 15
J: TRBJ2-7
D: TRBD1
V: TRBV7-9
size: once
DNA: TGTGCCAGCAGCTTCCTCCCGGGACAGGGGGACGAGCAGTACTTC
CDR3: CASSFLPGQGDEQYF

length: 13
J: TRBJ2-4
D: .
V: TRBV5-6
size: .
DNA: TGTGCCAGCAGCTCACAGGGTCGGAACATTCAGTACTTC
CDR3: CASSSQGRNIQYF

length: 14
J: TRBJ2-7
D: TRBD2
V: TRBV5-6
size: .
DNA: TGTGCCAGCAGCTTGCGGGGAGGGACCTACGAGCAGTACTTC
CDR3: CASSLRGGTYEQYF

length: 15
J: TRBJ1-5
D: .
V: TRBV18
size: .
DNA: TGTGCCAGCGCACCGTTACAGGCGCGGGGTGAGCCCCAGCATTTT
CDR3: CASAPLQARGEPQHF

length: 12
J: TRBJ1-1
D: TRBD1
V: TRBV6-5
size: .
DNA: TGTGCCAGCAGTCAGGGGGGAACTGAAGCTTTCTTT
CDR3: CASSQGGTEAFF

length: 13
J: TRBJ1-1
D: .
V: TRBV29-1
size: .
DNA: TGCAGCGTTAAGGACAGAATGAACACTGAAGCTTTCTTT
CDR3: CSVKDRMNTEAFF

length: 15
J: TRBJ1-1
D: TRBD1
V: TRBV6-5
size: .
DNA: TGTGCCAGCAGTACCCGGGACAGGGGGATTACTGAAGCTTTCTTT
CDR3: CASSTRDRGITEAFF

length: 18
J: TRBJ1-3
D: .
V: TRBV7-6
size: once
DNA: TGTGCCAGCAGCTTAGTGGGGACGGGGGGCCCCTCTGGAAACACCATATATTTT
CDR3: CASSLVGTGGPSGNTIYF

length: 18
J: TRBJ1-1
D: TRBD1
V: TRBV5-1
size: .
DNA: TGCGCCAGCAAACTAGGCGCGGGACAGGGGGCAAGGAACACTGAAGCTTTCTTT
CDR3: CASKLGAGQGARNTEAFF

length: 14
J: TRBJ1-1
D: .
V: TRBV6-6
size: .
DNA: TGTGCCAGCACCAGAGCAGACAGGAACACTGAAGCTTTCTTT
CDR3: CASTRADRNTEAFF

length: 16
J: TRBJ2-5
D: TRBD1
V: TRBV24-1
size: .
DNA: TGTGCCACCAGTGGACGGACAGGTCTCTCCCGGGAGACCCAGTACTTC
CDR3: CATSGRTGLSRETQYF

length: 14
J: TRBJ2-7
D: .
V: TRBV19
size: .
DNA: TGTGCCAGTAGTGGTCCCGGGATCTCCTACGAGCAGTACTTC
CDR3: CASSGPGISYEQYF

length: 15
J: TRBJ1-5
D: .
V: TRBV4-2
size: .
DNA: TGTGCCAGCAGCCCGACTCCAGGGGGCAATCAGCCCCAGCATTTT
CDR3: CASSPTPGGNQPQHF